This TCR beta chain was obtained from a study of T-cell reconstitution after alpha-beta-depleted transplantation in children. Between the trimmed V and J ends, which lost 5 bases and 2 bases, there was a span of 3 bases. The CDR3 contains 11 residues. Per the germline V gene, CDR1 is KGHDR and CDR2 is SFDVKD. TCRbeta library construction was performed incorporating unique molecular identifiers. Each CDR3 protein gets one entry after TCRdb re-called the PCR reads with MiXCR. The data contain about a million distinct CDR3 sequences, 25% to 30% of them singletons. The sample here was PBMCs, mostly from graft donor cells, taken 360 days after TCRalphabeta/CD19-depleted stem cell transplant. The chain carries TRBV24-1 and TRBJ2-7; D unclear. The clonotype originates from a boy under two years old who had a stem cell transplant for SCID, so the T cells may come from the graft donor. The CDR3 sequence: CATSATYEQYF. For the CDR3, the DNA is TGTGCCACCAGTGCCACCTACGAGCAGTACTTC.